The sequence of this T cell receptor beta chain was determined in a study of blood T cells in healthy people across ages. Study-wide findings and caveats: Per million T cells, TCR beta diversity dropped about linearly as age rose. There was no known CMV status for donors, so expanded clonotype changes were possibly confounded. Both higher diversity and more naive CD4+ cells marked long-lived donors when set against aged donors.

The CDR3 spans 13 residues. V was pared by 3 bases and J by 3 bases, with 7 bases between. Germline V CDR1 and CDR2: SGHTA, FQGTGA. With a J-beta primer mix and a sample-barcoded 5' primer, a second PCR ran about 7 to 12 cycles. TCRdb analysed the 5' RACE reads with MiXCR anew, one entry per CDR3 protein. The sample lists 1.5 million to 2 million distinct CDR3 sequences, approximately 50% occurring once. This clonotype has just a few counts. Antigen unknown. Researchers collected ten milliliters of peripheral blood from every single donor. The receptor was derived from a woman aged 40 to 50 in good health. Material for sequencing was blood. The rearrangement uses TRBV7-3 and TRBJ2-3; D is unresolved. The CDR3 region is CASSFAPTDTQYF. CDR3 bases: TGTGCCAGCAGCTTCGCCCCGACAGATACGCAGTATTTT.